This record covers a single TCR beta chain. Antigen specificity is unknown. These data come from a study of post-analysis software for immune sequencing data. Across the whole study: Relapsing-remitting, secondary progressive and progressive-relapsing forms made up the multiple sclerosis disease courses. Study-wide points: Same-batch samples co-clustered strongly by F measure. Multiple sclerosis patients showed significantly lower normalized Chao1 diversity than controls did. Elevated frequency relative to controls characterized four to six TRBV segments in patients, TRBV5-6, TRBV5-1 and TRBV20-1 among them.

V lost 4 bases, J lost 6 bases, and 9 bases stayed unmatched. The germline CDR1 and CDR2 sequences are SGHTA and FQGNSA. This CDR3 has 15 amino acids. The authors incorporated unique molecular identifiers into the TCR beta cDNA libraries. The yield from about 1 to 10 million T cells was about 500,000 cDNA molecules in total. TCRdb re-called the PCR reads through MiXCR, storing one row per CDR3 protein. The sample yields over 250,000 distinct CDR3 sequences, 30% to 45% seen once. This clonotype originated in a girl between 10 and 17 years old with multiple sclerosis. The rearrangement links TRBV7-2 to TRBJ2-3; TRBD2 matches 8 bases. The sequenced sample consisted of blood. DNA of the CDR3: TGTGCCAGCAGCTCCCTATTTAGACTAGCGGATACGCAGTATTTT. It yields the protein CASSSLFRLADTQYF.